The next 14 T cell receptor beta chains were all read from a single sample in a study of regulatory T cells in long-lasting Graves disease (dated by TCRdb to about 2021). This specimen's time point label, per the study, means: newly diagnosed GD, antithyroid drugs for less than 3 months. RNA was extracted from PBMCs in TRIzol for both TCR sequencing and RNA sequencing. Library preparation employed multiplex PCR. The data were produced on an Illumina HiSeq 4000. TCR beta libraries were built with iRepertoire HTBI primers and Arm-PCR amplification of CDR3 regions. TCRdb trimmed the raw reads at Q25, called clones with MiXCR and kept productive beta chains. Under each unique CDR3 protein, matching rows form one entry showing the most common genes and DNA. Counted in this sample were about 360,000 distinct CDR3 sequences; around 16% of them appeared once. The ten most abundant clones make up just over 20% of the sample.

The same data also went into a second study, on T cells in Graves' hyperthyroidism and ophthalmopathy.

Source: peripheral blood mononuclear cells (PBMCs), taken at new diagnosis, from a patient treated with antithyroid drugs. These receptors were obtained from a woman aged 18-35 years with Graves disease. Donor details come from another sample of the same person, matched by shared clones.

Many counts were recorded for this clonotype. The genes are TRBV7-3 and TRBJ2-3, with a tentative D call TRBD1 (5 bases). CDR1 SGHTA and CDR2 FQGTGA come from the germline V gene. The CDR3 contains 15 residues. Trimming removed 5 bases from V and 3 bases from J, with 15 bases in between. For the CDR3, the DNA is TGTGCCAGCAGCCCCCGGTCTGGGGCAACAGATACGCAGTATTTT. Translation: CASSPRSGATDTQYF.

This clonotype was seen ten or more times. CDR3 DNA: TGTGCCAGCAGCCAAGAGGGACAGGGGGCAGATACGCAGTATTTT. It is translated as CASSQEGQGADTQYF. The J gene is TRBJ2-3, the V gene TRBV3-1; 11 bases are shared with TRBD1. V lost 0 bases to trimming and J lost 4 bases; unmatched junction nucleotides: 0. This CDR3 is 15 amino acids long. Per the germline V gene, CDR1 is LGHDT and CDR2 is YNNKEL (reference sequence).

This clonotype was detected many times. The chain combines TRBV18 with TRBJ1-1; a possible D gene is TRBD1 (5 bases). This CDR3 spans 12 amino acids. In germline, CDR1 is KGHSH, CDR2 LQKENI. The V gene lost 2 bases and the J gene lost 11 bases, with 12 bases spanning the gap. The CDR3 loop is CASSPEGRRAFF. CDR3 sequence (DNA): TGTGCCAGCTCACCAGAGGGGCGGCGGGCTTTCTTT. The full variable domain, in which reference TRBV18 and TRBJ1-1 provide the parts outside the CDR3, is NAGVMQNPRHLVRRRGQEARLRCSPMKGHSHVYWYRQLPEEGLKFMVYLQKENIIDESGMPKERFSAEFPKEGPSILRIQQVVRGDSAAYFCASSPEGRRAFFGQGTRLTVV.

This clonotype was counted between two and nine times. For the CDR3, the DNA is TGTGCCAGCAGTTACGCCCGGGGACTAGCGGGGGCCCCTACCTCCTACAATGAGCAGTTCTTC. Amino acid sequence: CASSYARGLAGAPTSYNEQFF. V usage is TRBV6-2 or TRBV6-3 and J usage is TRBJ2-1; 14 nucleotides match TRBD2. Germline trimming cut 2 bases from V and 0 bases from J; bases unmatched to any gene: 12. The CDR3 loop spans 21 amino acids. Germline V CDR1 and CDR2: MNHEY, SVGEGT.

In this sample, this clonotype turned up many times. V gene TRBV27 combines with J gene TRBJ2-1, with 7 bases matching TRBD1. CDR3 length: 12 residues. CDR1 is MNHEY and CDR2 is SMNVEV in the germline V gene (reference sequence). V shed 6 bases, J shed 10 bases, and the junction held 6 bases outside the gene matches. The DNA of the CDR3 is TGTGCCAGCAGGGGGACAGCAAAGGAGCAGTTCTTC. Translated, it gives CASRGTAKEQFF.

The table lists this clonotype with many counts. The chain joins TRBV6-5 to TRBJ1-2; D not certain. This CDR3 is built from 13 residues. Trimming shortened V by 4 bases and J by 7 bases, and 13 bases separated the two germline ends. Per the germline V gene, CDR1 is MNHEY and CDR2 is SVGAGI. The CDR3 here is CASSLPGEGGYTF. DNA for the CDR3: TGTGCCAGCAGTTTACCCGGTGAGGGTGGCTACACCTTC.

This clonotype was counted at least ten times. The CDR3 DNA reads TGCGCCAGCAGCGAACCCGGGCGTACAGATACGCAGTATTTT. Translated, it gives CASSEPGRTDTQYF. This sequence joins TRBV5-1 and TRBJ2-3; D gene unclear. The CDR3 spans 14 residues. Germline CDR1 SGHRS, CDR2 YFSETQ. V was shortened by 4 bases and J by 3 bases, with 12 bases between the two germline ends. Supplemented by reference TRBV5-1 and TRBJ2-3, the full variable domain reads KAGVTQTPRYLIKTRGQQVTLSCSPISGHRSVSWYQQTPGQGLQFLFEYFSETQRNKGNFPGRFSGRQFSNSRSEMNVSTLELGDSALYLCASSEPGRTDTQYFGPGTRLTVL.

Details on this clonotype: Just one base apart from a much larger clone, this may be a read error. The chain is built from TRBV3-1 and TRBJ2-1; 7 bases are shared with TRBD1. Per germline, CDR1 LGHDT and CDR2 YNNKEL (reference sequence). The CDR3 contains 16 residues. CDR3 region: CASSQYRDSSSNGQFF. The CDR3 DNA is TGTGCCAGCAGCCAGTACCGGGACAGTTCATCGAATGGGCAGTTCTTC.

This clonotype was recorded at least ten times. This rearrangement joins TRBV3-1 to TRBJ1-5; D gene unclear. The V gene's germline CDR1 is LGHDT and CDR2 YNNKEL (reference sequence). Trimming left V 0 bases short and J 6 bases short, with 6 bases between. The CDR3 has 13 amino acids. CDR3 coding DNA: TGTGCCAGCAGCCAAGATCGAGGTCAGCCCCAGCATTTT. This gives the protein CASSQDRGQPQHF.

This clonotype was counted many times. The chain employs TRBV5-1 and TRBJ2-7; 9 bases agree with TRBD2. The CDR3 contains 13 residues. Germline CDR1 reads SGHRS; CDR2 reads YFSETQ. The J segment lost 2 bases and the V segment lost 5 bases, leaving 2 bases of the junction unmatched. The CDR3 coding sequence is TGCGCCAGCAGAGCGGGGGGTACCTACGAGCAGTACTTC. It encodes CASRAGGTYEQYF.

This clonotype came up many times. The chain carries TRBV12-3 or TRBV12-4 and TRBJ1-2; D is possibly TRBD1 (6 bases). This CDR3 is 13 amino acids long. Trimming cost V 6 bases and J 4 bases, with 12 bases left between them. The CDR3 DNA is TGTGCCAGCAGCCCTGGACAGCGCTATGGCTACACCTTC. Amino acids: CASSPGQRYGYTF.

In this sample, this clonotype turned up many times. Germline and junction disagree at one end, which may indicate a read error. The rearrangement uses TRBV5-1 and TRBJ2-7; D is ambiguous. CDR3 size: 11 residues. CDR1 and CDR2 from the germline V gene are SGHRS and YFSETQ. The CDR3 here is CASSSSYEQYF. DNA of the CDR3: TGTGCCAGCAGTTCCTCCTACGAGCAGTACTTC. Combining the CDR3 with reference TRBV5-1 and TRBJ2-7 gives the whole variable domain KAGVTQTPRYLIKTRGQQVTLSCSPISGHRSVSWYQQTPGQGLQFLFEYFSETQRNKGNFPGRFSGRQFSNSRSEMNVSTLELGDSALYLCASSSSYEQYFGPGTRLTVT.

For this clonotype: A much bigger clone sits one base away, suggesting this may be a read error. This chain uses TRBV30 with TRBJ1-1; TRBD1 might be the D (5 bases). CDR3 length equals 17 residues. CDR1 and CDR2 (germline): GTSNPN, SVGIG (reference sequence). V gave up 3 bases and J gave up 0 bases, with 20 bases separating them. As DNA, the CDR3 is TGTGCCTGGAGCGTGATCGGGTTCTCGGGGGTGAACACTGAAGCTTTCTTT. Protein: CAWSVIGFSGVNTEAFF.

This clonotype was observed at least ten times. The J gene is TRBJ2-7, the V gene TRBV10-3; 7 nucleotides match TRBD1. V lost 3 bases, J lost 1 base, and 6 bases stayed unmatched. Germline CDR1 ENHRY, CDR2 SYGVKD. The CDR3 spans 15 residues. The CDR3 DNA reads as TGTGCCATCAGTGACGTGGGGACAGATTCCTACGAGCAGTACTTC. Its translation: CAISDVGTDSYEQYF.